Reported below is one TCR beta chain. These data are taken from a study of blood T cell repertoires in COVID-19. The wider study: COVID-19 samples from acute and convalescent phases originated in the United States, Italy and Spain.

Recovered participants had two consecutive negative NP/OP PCR tests, healthcare professional clearance, or symptom resolution. This table comes from immunoSEQ multiplex PCR, and its TCRdb copy is limited to in-frame clones, with some not included. The data contain around 310,000 clones, roughly 90% of them singletons. The CDR3 spans 12 residues. Trimming cost V 6 bases and J 8 bases, with 13 bases left between them. The germline CDR1 and CDR2 sequences are SQVTM and ANQGSEA. The clonotype comes from a woman aged 25 to 45 who had recovered from COVID-19. Sequenced input: PBMCs or T cells enriched from blood (not recorded which). The chain uses TRBV29-1 and TRBJ1-4, with unresolved D. The DNA for the CDR3 is TGCAGCGTATCCGGGGAAGGAGAAAAACTGTTTTTT. Encoded protein: CSVSGEGEKLFF. Drawing the rest from reference TRBV29-1 and TRBJ1-4, the complete variable domain is SAVISQKPSRDICQRGTSLTIQCQVDSQVTMMFWYRQQPGQSLTLIATANQGSEATYESGFVIDKFPISRPNLTFSTLTVSNMSPEDSSIYLCSVSGEGEKLFFGSGTQLSVL.